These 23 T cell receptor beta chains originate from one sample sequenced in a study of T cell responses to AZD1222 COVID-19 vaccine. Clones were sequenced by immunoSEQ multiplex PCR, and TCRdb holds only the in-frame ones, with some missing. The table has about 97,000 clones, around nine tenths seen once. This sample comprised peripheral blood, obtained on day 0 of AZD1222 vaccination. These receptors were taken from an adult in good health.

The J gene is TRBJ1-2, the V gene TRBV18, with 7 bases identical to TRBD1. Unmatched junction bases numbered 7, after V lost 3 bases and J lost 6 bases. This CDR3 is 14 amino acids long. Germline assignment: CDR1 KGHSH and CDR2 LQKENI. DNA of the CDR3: TGTGCCAGCTCACCGAAGATGACAGGGAATGGCTACACCTTC. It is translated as CASSPKMTGNGYTF. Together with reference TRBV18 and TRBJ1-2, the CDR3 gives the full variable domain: NAGVMQNPRHLVRRRGQEARLRCSPMKGHSHVYWYRQLPEEGLKFMVYLQKENIIDESGMPKERFSAEFPKEGPSILRIQQVVRGDSAAYFCASSPKMTGNGYTFGSGTRLTVV.

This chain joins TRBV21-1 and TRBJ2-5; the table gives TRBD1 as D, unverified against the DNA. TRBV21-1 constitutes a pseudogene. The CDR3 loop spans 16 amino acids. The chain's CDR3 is CASSKGWQGQQETQYF. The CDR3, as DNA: TGTGCCAGCAGCAAAGGTTGGCAGGGACAGCAAGAGACCCAGTACTTC.

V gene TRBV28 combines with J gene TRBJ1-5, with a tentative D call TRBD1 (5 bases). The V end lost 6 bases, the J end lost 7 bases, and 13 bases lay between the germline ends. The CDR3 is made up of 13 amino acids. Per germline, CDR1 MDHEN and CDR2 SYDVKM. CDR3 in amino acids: CASRGGVGQPQHF. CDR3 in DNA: TGTGCCAGCAGGGGAGGGGTGGGGCAGCCCCAGCATTTT. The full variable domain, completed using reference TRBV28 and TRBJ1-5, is DVKVTQSSRYLVKRTGEKVFLECVQDMDHENMFWYRQDPGLGLRLIYFSYDVKMKEKGDIPEGYSVSREKKERFSLILESASTNQTSMYLCASRGGVGQPQHFGDGTRLSIL.

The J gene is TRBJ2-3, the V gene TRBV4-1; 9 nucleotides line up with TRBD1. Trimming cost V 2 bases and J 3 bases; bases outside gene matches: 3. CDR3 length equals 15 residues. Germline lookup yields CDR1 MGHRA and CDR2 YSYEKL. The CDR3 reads CASSQRTGETDTQYF. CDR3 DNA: TGCGCCAGCAGCCAACGGACAGGGGAGACAGATACGCAGTATTTT.

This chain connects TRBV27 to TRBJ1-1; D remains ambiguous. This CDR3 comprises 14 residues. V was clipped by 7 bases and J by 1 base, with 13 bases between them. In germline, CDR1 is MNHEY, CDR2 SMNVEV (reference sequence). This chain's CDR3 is CASIPWGGNTEAFF. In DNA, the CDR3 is TGTGCCAGCATCCCCTGGGGAGGGAACACTGAAGCTTTCTTT.

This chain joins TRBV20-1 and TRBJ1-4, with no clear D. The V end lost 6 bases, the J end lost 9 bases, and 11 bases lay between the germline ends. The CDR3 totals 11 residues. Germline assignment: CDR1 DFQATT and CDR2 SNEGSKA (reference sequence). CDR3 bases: TGCAGTGCGACTGAGAGGCAAAAACTGTTTTTT. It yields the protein CSATERQKLFF.

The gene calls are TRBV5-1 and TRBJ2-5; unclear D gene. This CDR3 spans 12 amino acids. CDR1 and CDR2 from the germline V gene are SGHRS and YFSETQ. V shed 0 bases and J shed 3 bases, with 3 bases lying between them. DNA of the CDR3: TGCGCCAGCAGCTTGGGAGAAGAGACCCAGTACTTC. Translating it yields CASSLGEETQYF.

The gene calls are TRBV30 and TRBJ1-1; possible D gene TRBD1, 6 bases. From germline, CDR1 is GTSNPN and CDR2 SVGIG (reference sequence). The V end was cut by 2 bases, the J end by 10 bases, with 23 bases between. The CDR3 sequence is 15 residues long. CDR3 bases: TGTGCCTGGAGTCCCTCAGGGGCCCAAAAACAAGGAGCTTTCTTT. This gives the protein CAWSPSGAQKQGAFF. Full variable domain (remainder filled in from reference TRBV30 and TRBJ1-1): SQTIHQWPATLVQPVGSPLSLECTVEGTSNPNLYWYRQAAGRGLQLLFYSVGIGQISSEVPQNLSASRPQDRQFILSSKKLLLSDSGFYLCAWSPSGAQKQGAFFGQGTRLTVV.

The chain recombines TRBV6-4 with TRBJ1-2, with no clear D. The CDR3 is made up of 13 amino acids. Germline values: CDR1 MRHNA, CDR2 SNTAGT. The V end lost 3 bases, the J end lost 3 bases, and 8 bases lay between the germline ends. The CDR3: CASSERADYGYTF. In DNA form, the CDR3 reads TGTGCCAGCAGTGAAAGGGCGGACTATGGCTACACCTTC.

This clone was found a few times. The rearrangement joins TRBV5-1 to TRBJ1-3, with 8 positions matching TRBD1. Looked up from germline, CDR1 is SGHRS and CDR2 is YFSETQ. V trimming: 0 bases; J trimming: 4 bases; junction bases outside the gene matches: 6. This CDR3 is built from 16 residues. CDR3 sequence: CASSLDGRGLGNTIYF. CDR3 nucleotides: TGCGCCAGCAGCTTGGACGGCAGGGGGCTCGGAAACACCATATATTTT.

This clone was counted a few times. The DNA for the CDR3 is TGTGCCAGCAGTTACTCCGACAGCAACCAACTCGGCACCTTC. Protein: CASSYSDSNQLGTF. The chain recombines TRBV6-6 with TRBJ1-2; a weak D match, TRBD1 (5 bases). CDR3 length equals 14 residues. V was shortened by 0 bases and J by 13 bases, with 18 bases between the two germline ends. Per the germline V gene, CDR1 is MNHNY and CDR2 is SVGAGI (reference sequence).

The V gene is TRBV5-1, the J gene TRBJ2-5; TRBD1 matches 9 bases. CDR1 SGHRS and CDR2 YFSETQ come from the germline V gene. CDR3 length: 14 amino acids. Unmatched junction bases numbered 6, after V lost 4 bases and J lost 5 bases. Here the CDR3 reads CASSSRDREETQYF. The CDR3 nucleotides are TGCGCCAGCAGCAGCCGGGACAGGGAGGAGACCCAGTACTTC.

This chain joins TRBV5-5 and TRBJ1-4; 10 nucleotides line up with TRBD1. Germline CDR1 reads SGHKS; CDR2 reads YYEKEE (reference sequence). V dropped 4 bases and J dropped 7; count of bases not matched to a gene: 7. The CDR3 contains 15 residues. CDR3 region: CASSRDRGRGEKLFF. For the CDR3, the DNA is TGTGCCAGCAGCCGAGACAGGGGGCGAGGTGAAAAACTGTTTTTT.

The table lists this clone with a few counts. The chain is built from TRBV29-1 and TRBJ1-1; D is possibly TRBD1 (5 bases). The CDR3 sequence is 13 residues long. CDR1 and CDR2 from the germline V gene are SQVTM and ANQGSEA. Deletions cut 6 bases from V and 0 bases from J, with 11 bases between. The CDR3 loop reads CSVAKTVNTEAFF. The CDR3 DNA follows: TGCAGCGTCGCAAAGACAGTGAACACTGAAGCTTTCTTT. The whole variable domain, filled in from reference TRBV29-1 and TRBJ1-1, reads SAVISQKPSRDICQRGTSLTIQCQVDSQVTMMFWYRQQPGQSLTLIATANQGSEATYESGFVIDKFPISRPNLTFSTLTVSNMSPEDSSIYLCSVAKTVNTEAFFGQGTRLTVV.

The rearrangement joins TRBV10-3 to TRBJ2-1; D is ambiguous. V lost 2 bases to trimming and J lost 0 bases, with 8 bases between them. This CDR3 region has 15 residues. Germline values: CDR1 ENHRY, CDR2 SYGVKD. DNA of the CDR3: TGTGCCATCAGTGAGGATTGGAGCTCCTACAATGAGCAGTTCTTC. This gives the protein CAISEDWSSYNEQFF.

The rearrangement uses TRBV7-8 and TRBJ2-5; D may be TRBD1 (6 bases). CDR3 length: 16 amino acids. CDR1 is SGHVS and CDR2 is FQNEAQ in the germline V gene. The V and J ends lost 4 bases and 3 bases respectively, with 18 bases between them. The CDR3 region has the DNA TGTGCCAGCAGCTCAGCCCCACAGGGAAGAGAAGAGACCCAGTACTTC. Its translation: CASSSAPQGREETQYF. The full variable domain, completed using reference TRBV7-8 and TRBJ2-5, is GAGVSQSPRYKVAKRGQDVALRCDPISGHVSLFWYQQALGQGPEFLTYFQNEAQLDKSGLPSDRFFAERPEGSVSTLKIQRTQQEDSAVYLCASSSAPQGREETQYFGPGTRLLVL.

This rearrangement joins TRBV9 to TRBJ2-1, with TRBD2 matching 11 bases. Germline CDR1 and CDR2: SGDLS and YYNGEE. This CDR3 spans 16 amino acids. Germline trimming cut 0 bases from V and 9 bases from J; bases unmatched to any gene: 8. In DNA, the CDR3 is TGTGCCAGCAGCGTAGAGTTGGCTAGCGGGGGGTCTGAGCAGTTCTTC. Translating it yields CASSVELASGGSEQFF.

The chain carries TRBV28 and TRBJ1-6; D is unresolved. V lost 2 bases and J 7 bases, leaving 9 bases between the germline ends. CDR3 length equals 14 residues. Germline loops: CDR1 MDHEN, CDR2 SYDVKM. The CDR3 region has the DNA TGTGCCAGCAGTTTACGAGACTTAAATTCACCCCTCCACTTT. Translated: CASSLRDLNSPLHF.

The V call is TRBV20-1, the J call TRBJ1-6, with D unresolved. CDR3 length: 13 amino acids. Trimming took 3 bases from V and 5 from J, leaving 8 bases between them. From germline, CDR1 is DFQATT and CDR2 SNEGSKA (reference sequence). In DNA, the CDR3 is TGCAGTGCTAGTCGGCAGAATAATTCACCCCTCCACTTT. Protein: CSASRQNNSPLHF.

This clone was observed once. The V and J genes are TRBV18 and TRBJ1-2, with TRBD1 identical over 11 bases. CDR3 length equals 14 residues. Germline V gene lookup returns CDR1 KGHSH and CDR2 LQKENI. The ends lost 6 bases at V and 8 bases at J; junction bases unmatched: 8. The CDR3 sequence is CASSLGQGVGGYTF. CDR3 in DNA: TGTGCCAGCTCCCTGGGACAGGGGGTTGGCGGCTACACCTTC.

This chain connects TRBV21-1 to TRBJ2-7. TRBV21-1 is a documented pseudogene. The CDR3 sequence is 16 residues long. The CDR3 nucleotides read TGTGCCAGCAGCAACGGCATTTATTTTTTTTCCTACGAGCAGTACTTC. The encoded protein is CASSNGIYFFSYEQYF.

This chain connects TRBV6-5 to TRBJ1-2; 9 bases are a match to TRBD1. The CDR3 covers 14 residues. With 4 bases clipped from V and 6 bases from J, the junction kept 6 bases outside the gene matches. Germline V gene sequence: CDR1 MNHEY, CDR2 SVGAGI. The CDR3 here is CASSSTGGGNGYTF. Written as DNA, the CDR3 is TGTGCCAGCAGTTCCACAGGGGGCGGGAATGGCTACACCTTC.

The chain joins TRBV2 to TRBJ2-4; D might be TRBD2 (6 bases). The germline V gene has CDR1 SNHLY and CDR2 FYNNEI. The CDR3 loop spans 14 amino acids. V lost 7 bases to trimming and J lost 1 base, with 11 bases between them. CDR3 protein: CASILRGAKNIQYF. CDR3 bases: TGTGCCAGCATTCTTCGGGGGGCCAAAAACATTCAGTACTTC.